This T cell receptor (beta chain) was captured in a study of CD8+CD57+ T cells in acquired aplastic anemia (dated by TCRdb to between 2017 and 2018). Turning to the overall study: Extracted DNA from sorted CD4+ and CD8+ cells averaged approximately 3 ug, ranging from roughly 0.2 to 30 ug. An average of roughly 9.8 million reads for CD4+ cells and roughly 11 million reads for CD8+ cells was obtained from healthy donor samples. Study-wide findings and limitations: Around 30 CD8+ CDR3 sequences were shared between patients and controls but appeared highly expressed in patients and within their immunodominant clones. CD8+ Simpson's diversity did not differ significantly between patients and healthy controls (P=0.060).

In the study, sorted CD4+ and CD8+ blood T cells from patients with severe aplastic anemia and from healthy subjects underwent deep sequencing of TCR repertoires. Ficoll-Paque density gradient centrifugation was used to isolate peripheral blood mononuclear cells. Before DNA extraction, CD4+ and CD8+ T cells were sorted with FACS or magnetic beads. Profiling of TCR beta VDJ combinations and CDR3 sequences used genomic DNA as the template. An Illumina HiSeq 2000 was the platform used for TCR repertoire sequencing. Regarding the original processing steps: Repertoires were assessed using TRBV/TRBJ rearrangement plots, CDR3 size and DJ length profiles, and Simpson's diversity index. The most abundant DNA sequence in the deep sequencing data was defined as the immunodominant clone. CDR3 amino acid sequences were screened for sharing across subjects and were compared with published repertoires and the VDJdb database. TCRdb handled the public reads itself, with Q25 trimming in fastp and clone calling in MiXCR, and kept productive beta chains. Under each unique CDR3 protein, matching rows form one entry showing the most common genes and DNA. Clone size and V and J calls follow TCRdb, not the original study. For this sample the table gives around 400,000 distinct CDR3 sequences, of which roughly 64% were detected only once. The ten largest clones represent 4% of the sample.

Details on this clonotype: Its antigen is still unknown. Base-call qualities are not available, and no considerably larger clone is one nucleotide away.

Material: sorted CD4+, CD8+, or CD8+CD57+ T cells (not recorded which) from PBMCs. This TCR was sampled from a human donor in good health, serving as a control.

This receptor carries the CDR3 CASSFMDMNADTQYF. The sequenced DNA: TGTGCCAGCAGCTTCATGGACATGAACGCAGATACGCAGTATTTT. The rearrangement joined TRBV5-4 to TRBJ2-3; a tentative D call is TRBD1 (5 bases match). The CDR3 runs 15 amino acids, cysteine and phenylalanine included. Left in the record is the CDR3 DNA by itself, 45 bases read in frame from the first base. CDR1 and CDR2 are drawn from the germline V gene (reference sequence): SGHNT, YYREEE. V and J are truncated by 2 bases and 4 bases respectively, leaving an intervening sequence of 14 bases. The CDR3 plus the reference TRBV5-4 and TRBJ2-3 genes for the other parts give the full variable domain: ETGVTQSPTHLIKTRGQQVTLRCSSQSGHNTVSWYQQALGQGPQFIFQYYREEENGRGNFPPRFSGLQFPNYSSELNVNALELDDSALYLCASSFMDMNADTQYFGPGTRLTVL.